This T cell receptor (beta chain) is drawn from a study of T cells in Graves' hyperthyroidism and ophthalmopathy (dated by TCRdb to 2018 to 2020). Background on the whole study: Peripheral blood samples were taken at the time of initial diagnosis, prior to any treatment. The 90 or so discovery patients were randomly split 7:3 into training and test sets. Whether ophthalmopathy could be predicted prospectively was tested in an independent validation cohort made up of 18 to 20 hyperthyroidism patients plus 17 patients who later progressed to ophthalmopathy. After blood sampling, hyperthyroidism patients were treated with methimazole at a starting dose of 30 mg daily, and ophthalmopathy patients were treated with high-dose intravenous methylprednisolone. A discovery cohort of about a hundred patients, about 44 with Graves' ophthalmopathy and approximately 57 with stable Graves' hyperthyroidism, was used to find distinguishing TCR V-J signatures. Thyroid tissue and blood T-cell repertoires from roughly six Graves' hyperthyroidism patients were also compared in the study. The paper reports TCR Vbeta CDR3 sequencing of 130 to 150 peripheral blood samples: fewer than 50 ophthalmopathy, about 75 hyperthyroidism and 17 progressor patients. Broader findings and caveats from the paper: No statistical method was used to fix the sample size in advance, and group allocation was not hidden from the investigators. Most expanded thyroid clonotypes (frequency above 0.001) were also detected in blood, suggesting blood repertoires may reflect thyroid immune responses. In cross-validation, a model built on a 13 V-J signature told ophthalmopathy apart from stable hyperthyroidism with approximately 90% sensitivity and 81% to 82% specificity, and in testing the same model reached 80%/75%. In validation, the model predicted progression to ophthalmopathy a median of approximately 6.6 months before onset, with approximately 71% sensitivity and 72.22% specificity.

The TCR beta CDR3 regions were amplified from the RNA transcripts. For the first round of RT-PCR on the TCR CDR3, the HTBI primer set was used together with the Qiagen OneStep RT-PCR kit. The libraries were constructed in a second round of multiplex PCR and then size-selected and purified. Libraries were sequenced paired-end with 100 bp reads on an Illumina HiSeq2000. The source study handled its data this way. SOAPnuke was used to process the raw data, with reads discarded if the reads contained adapters or uncalled bases, had a mean Phred below 15, or lacked an exact constant-primer or identifier match. COPE v1.2.5 was used to merge the high-quality paired reads, and each unique nucleotide sequence was defined as a clonotype. MiTCR v1.1 was used to align the clonotypes against IMGT TRBV, TRBD and TRBJ reference segments. The analysis included only V-J combinations with a frequency above 0.0001, which together covered 99% to 99.2% of the repertoires. The TCS score was defined as the ratio of F50 (clonal expansion) to E x V (chaos), calculated using BLOSUM62-based TCRdist between CDR3 peptides within each V-J. Welch's t-statistics and random forest reduced just over 500 V-J features to roughly 13, which were used in a naive Bayes classifier (R e1071). Using fastp at Q25 and MiXCR, TCRdb reprocessed the public reads and kept productive beta chains. Rows are combined by CDR3 protein, so each entry shows the most common genes and DNA. The authors' filters were not applied to this entry. Present in this sample are roughly 200,000 distinct CDR3 sequences, about 16% of which were seen just once. The top ten clones comprise approximately 40% of the sample.

This clonotype was counted at least ten times. The specificity of this receptor is unknown. Qualities for individual bases were not recorded, and no much larger clone is one base off. Graves' hyperthyroidism was defined as stable when no progression to ophthalmopathy occurred over 18 months of follow-up. The hyperthyroidism patients were between 18 and 65 years old and newly diagnosed, with a disease duration of less than 2 months. The study excluded patients with uncontrolled infections, other autoimmune diseases, pregnancy or lactation. Diagnoses were established on the basis of clinical symptoms, serum thyroxine and TRAb, thyroid ultrasound, and orbital computed tomography. PBMCs were separated from over 9 ml of fresh peripheral blood using Ficoll-Paque density gradient centrifugation. Trizol reagent was used to extract total RNA, and RNA quality was then checked on an Agilent 2100 Bioanalyzer.

Between the V and J ends, shortened by 6 bases and 0 bases respectively, the junction contains 11 bases. The CDR3 starts with the cysteine, ends with the phenylalanine, and has 15 residues. The DNA shown is the 45-base CDR3, in frame from base 1. The germline V gene sets CDR1 to MNHNS and CDR2 to SASEGT. Sequenced input: blood. This receptor was taken from a man aged 35-49 years with Graves' hyperthyroidism. The chain links TRBV6-1 with TRBJ1-4; no D gene can be assigned with confidence. The DNA sequence reads TGTGCCAGCAGCCCAAATCCGTCAACTAATGAAAAACTGTTTTTT. Its translation is CASSPNPSTNEKLFF.